A selection of T cell receptor beta chains follows, all from one sample in a study of blood T cell repertoires in COVID-19. Libraries were prepared by immunoSEQ multiplex PCR; TCRdb keeps only in-frame clonotypes and omits some of them. The sample gives some 150,000 clones, approximately 78% of which show up once; roughly 4% is in the top ten. Sequenced material: peripheral blood. Every receptor here comes from a woman of 80 years or more with acute or convalescent COVID-19. The CDR3 runs from the conserved cysteine through the conserved F or W. The D gene is left open where the match is weak. Rows give clone size only sometimes, using once, few, many, or a class for an expanded clone.

D: NA; J: TRBJ2-3; V: TRBV11-1; size: NA; CDR3: CASSRLFTDTQYF; DNA: TGTGCCAGCAGCCGGTTGTTTACAGATACGCAGTATTTT
D: NA; J: TRBJ2-3; V: TRBV2; size: NA; CDR3: CASSPAQGRKYF; DNA: TGTGCCAGCAGTCCCGCACAGGGTCGCAAGTATTTT
D: TRBD2; J: TRBJ2-1; V: TRBV6-4; size: NA; CDR3: CASSDSGLASSYNEQFF; DNA: TGTGCCAGCAGTGACTCCGGACTAGCGAGCTCCTACAATGAGCAGTTCTTC
D: NA; J: TRBJ1-4; V: TRBV7-9; size: NA; CDR3: CASSRQFGGDEKLFF; DNA: TGTGCCAGCAGTAGACAGTTCGGGGGGGATGAAAAACTGTTTTTT
D: NA; J: TRBJ2-5; V: TRBV29-1; size: NA; CDR3: CSVGGPGRETQYF; DNA: TGCAGCGTTGGGGGGCCCGGTCGAGAGACCCAGTACTTC
D: TRBD1; J: TRBJ2-7; V: TRBV30; size: NA; CDR3: CAWSRLDRDLGEQYF; DNA: TGTGCCTGGAGTCGGCTCGACAGGGATCTGGGAGAGCAGTACTTC
D: NA; J: TRBJ1-3; V: TRBV9; size: NA; CDR3: CASSHHLRQGGNTIYF; DNA: TGTGCCAGCAGCCATCACCTAAGGCAGGGTGGAAACACCATATATTTT
D: TRBD1; J: TRBJ2-1; V: TRBV19; size: NA; CDR3: CASSILGTGNEQFF; DNA: TGTGCCAGTAGTATCCTTGGGACAGGGAATGAGCAGTTCTTC
D: NA; J: TRBJ2-3; V: TRBV24-1; size: NA; CDR3: CATSDFRADTQYF; DNA: TGTGCCACCAGTGATTTTCGGGCAGATACGCAGTATTTT
D: TRBD1; J: TRBJ1-4; V: TRBV14; size: NA; CDR3: CASSQGPGQINEKLFF; DNA: TGTGCCAGCAGCCAAGGTCCGGGACAGATAAATGAAAAACTGTTTTTT
D: NA; J: TRBJ2-5; V: TRBV5-6; size: once; CDR3: CASSLGGRGETQYF; DNA: TGTGCCAGCAGCCTAGGAGGACGGGGAGAGACCCAGTACTTC
D: NA; J: TRBJ1-1; V: TRBV5-4; size: once; CDR3: CASSRTEETEAFF; DNA: TGTGCCAGCAGCCGAACGGAGGAGACTGAAGCTTTCTTT
D: TRBD1; J: TRBJ1-5; V: TRBV6-5; size: few; CDR3: CASRWGAGGGQPQHF; DNA: TGTGCCAGCAGATGGGGGGCAGGGGGCGGTCAGCCCCAGCATTTT
D: TRBD1; J: TRBJ2-3; V: TRBV19; size: NA; CDR3: CASSIDREDTQYF; DNA: TGTGCCAGTAGTATTGACAGGGAAGATACGCAGTATTTT
D: NA; J: TRBJ2-5; V: TRBV7-6; size: NA; CDR3: CASSSGLQETQYF; DNA: TGTGCCAGCAGCTCGGGACTGCAAGAGACCCAGTACTTC
D: NA; J: TRBJ2-5; V: TRBV7-8; size: NA; CDR3: CASSFLAKETQYF; DNA: TGTGCCAGCAGCTTTCTAGCCAAAGAGACCCAGTACTTC
D: NA; J: TRBJ2-1; V: TRBV27; size: NA; CDR3: CASSPERERGYNEQFF; DNA: TGTGCCAGCAGTCCGGAGCGGGAAAGGGGGTACAATGAGCAGTTCTTC
D: TRBD1; J: TRBJ1-4; V: TRBV5-1; size: NA; CDR3: CASSTQGAEEKLFF; DNA: TGCGCCAGCAGCACACAGGGGGCCGAAGAAAAACTGTTTTTT
D: TRBD1; J: TRBJ1-5; V: TRBV19; size: NA; CDR3: CASSIDRGFQPQHF; DNA: TGTGCCAGTAGTATCGACAGGGGATTCCAGCCCCAGCATTTT
D: NA; J: TRBJ2-7; V: TRBV10-3; size: NA; CDR3: CAIQEAGEVYEQYF; DNA: TGTGCCATCCAGGAGGCGGGTGAAGTCTACGAGCAGTACTTC
D: NA; J: TRBJ2-1; V: TRBV5-1; size: NA; CDR3: CASSRTGLHNEQFF; DNA: TGCGCCAGCAGCCGAACTGGACTCCACAATGAGCAGTTCTTC
D: NA; J: TRBJ1-4; V: TRBV19; size: NA; CDR3: CASSIGGTTATNEKLFF; DNA: TGTGCCAGTAGTATAGGCGGGACCACAGCAACTAATGAAAAACTGTTTTTT
D: TRBD2; J: TRBJ2-5; V: TRBV9; size: NA; CDR3: CASSVRGELETQYF; DNA: TGTGCCAGCAGCGTACGGGGGGAGCTGGAGACCCAGTACTTC
D: NA; J: TRBJ1-5; V: TRBV6-2/TRBV6-3; size: few; CDR3: CASSYLSKRGGFHQPQHF; DNA: TGTGCCAGCAGTTACCTCTCAAAGAGGGGAGGGTTCCATCAGCCCCAGCATTTT
D: NA; J: TRBJ1-5; V: TRBV24-1; size: NA; CDR3: CATSDRQLNQPQHF; DNA: TGTGCCACCAGTGATAGACAGCTCAATCAGCCCCAGCATTTT
D: NA; J: TRBJ1-5; V: TRBV19; size: NA; CDR3: CASRPIRDRSNQPQHF; DNA: TGTGCCAGTAGGCCAATCAGGGATAGGAGCAATCAGCCCCAGCATTTT
D: NA; J: TRBJ2-7; V: TRBV7-5; size: NA; CDR3: CVRSLGSSRDPIYEQYF; DNA: TGTGTCAGAAGCTTAGGGTCTTCGCGTGATCCAATCTACGAGCAGTACTTC
D: NA; J: TRBJ2-3; V: TRBV15; size: NA; CDR3: CATSSSQDWEADTQYF; DNA: TGTGCCACCAGCAGTTCTCAGGACTGGGAGGCAGATACGCAGTATTTT
D: NA; J: TRBJ1-2; V: TRBV2; size: NA; CDR3: CASSSEGGPFLGYTF; DNA: TGTGCCAGCAGCTCGGAGGGAGGGCCCTTCCTCGGCTACACCTTC